The clone carrying this TCR beta chain was observed a few times. This entry is derived from a study of identical twins. From germline, CDR1 is LGHNA and CDR2 YNFKEQ. Trimming removed 1 base from V and 8 bases from J, with 14 bases in between. The CDR3 totals 14 residues. TCRdb passed the 5' RACE reads through MiXCR, listing each CDR3 protein once. In the table there are around 500,000 distinct CDR3 sequences, 14% of which are singletons. In addition, the sample was reused for a study of yellow fever vaccine responses in identical twins.

Sequencing was done on a sample of CD4+ T cells sorted from blood. The V gene is TRBV4-2, the J gene TRBJ1-2; D ambiguous. The sequence was collected from a woman under 30 in good health. The CDR3 sequence: CASSQVGPGEGYTF. For the CDR3, the DNA is TGTGCCAGCAGCCAAGTCGGGCCGGGAGAAGGCTACACCTTC.